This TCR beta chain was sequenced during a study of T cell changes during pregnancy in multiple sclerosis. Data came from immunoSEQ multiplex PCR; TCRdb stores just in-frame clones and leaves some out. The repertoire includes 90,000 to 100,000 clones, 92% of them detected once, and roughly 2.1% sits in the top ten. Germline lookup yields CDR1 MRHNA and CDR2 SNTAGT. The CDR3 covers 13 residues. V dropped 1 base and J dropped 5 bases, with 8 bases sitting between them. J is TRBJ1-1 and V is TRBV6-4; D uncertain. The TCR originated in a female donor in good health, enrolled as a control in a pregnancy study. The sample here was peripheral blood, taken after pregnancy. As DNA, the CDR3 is TGTGCCAGCAGTGACTTGCCGGGGACTGAAGCTTTCTTT. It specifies CASSDLPGTEAFF.